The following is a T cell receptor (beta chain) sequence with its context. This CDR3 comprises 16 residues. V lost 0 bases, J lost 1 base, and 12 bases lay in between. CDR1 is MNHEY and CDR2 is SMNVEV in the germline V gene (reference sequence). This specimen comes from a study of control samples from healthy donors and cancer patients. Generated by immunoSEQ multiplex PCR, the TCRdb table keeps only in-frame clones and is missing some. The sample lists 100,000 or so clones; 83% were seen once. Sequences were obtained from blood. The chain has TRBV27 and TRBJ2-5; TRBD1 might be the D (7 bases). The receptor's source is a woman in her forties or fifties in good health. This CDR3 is CASSLSPGGGQETQYF. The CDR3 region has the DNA TGTGCCAGCAGTTTATCCCCAGGGGGAGGCCAAGAGACCCAGTACTTC.